This entry concerns a single TCR beta chain. No antigen is known for it. This CDR3 is 17 amino acids long. The J segment lost 1 base and the V segment lost 3 bases, leaving 10 bases of the junction unmatched. Per germline, CDR1 MNHEY and CDR2 SMNVEV (reference sequence). In the PCR, 60 Vbeta and 13 Jbeta primers were used. Produced via immunoSEQ multiplex PCR; TCRdb's table is partial and in-frame only. In the table there are around 87,000 clones, more than 65% of which are singletons. This entry comes from a study of cytomegalovirus exposure and HLA in healthy donors. Looking at the study overall: Samples from HLA-typed donors yielded approximately 80 million unique TCRs in an early data release.

General study results and limits: A later look showed TCR association rates differing by HLA locus, highest for DRB1 and lowest for HLA-C.

The rearrangement uses TRBV27 and TRBJ2-7; 9 nucleotides match TRBD1. The sample was PBMCs. The TCR comes from a girl aged 2 to 10 in good health and CMV-seropositive. The DNA of the CDR3 is TGTGCCAGCAGTTTTATCTCTACAGGGGGCATTTCCTACGAGCAGTACTTC. Translation: CASSFISTGGISYEQYF.